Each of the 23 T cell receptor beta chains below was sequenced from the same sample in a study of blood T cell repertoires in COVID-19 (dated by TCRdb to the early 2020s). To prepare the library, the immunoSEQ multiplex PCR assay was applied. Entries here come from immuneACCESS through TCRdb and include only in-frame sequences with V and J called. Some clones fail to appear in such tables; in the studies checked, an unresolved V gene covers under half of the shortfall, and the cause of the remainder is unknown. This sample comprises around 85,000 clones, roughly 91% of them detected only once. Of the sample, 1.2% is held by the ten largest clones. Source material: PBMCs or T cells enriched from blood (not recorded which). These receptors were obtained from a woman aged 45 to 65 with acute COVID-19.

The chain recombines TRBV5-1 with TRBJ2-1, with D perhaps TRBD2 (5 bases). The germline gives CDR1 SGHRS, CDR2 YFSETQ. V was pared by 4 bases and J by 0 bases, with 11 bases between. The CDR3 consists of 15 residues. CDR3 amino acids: CASSESGDSYNEQFF. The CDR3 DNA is TGCGCCAGCAGCGAGAGCGGAGACTCCTACAATGAGCAGTTCTTC.

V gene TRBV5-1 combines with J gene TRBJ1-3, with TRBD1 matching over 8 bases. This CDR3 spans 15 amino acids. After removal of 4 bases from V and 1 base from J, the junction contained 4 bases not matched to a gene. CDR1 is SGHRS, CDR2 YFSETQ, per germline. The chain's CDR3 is CASSPRTGSGNTIYF. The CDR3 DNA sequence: TGCGCCAGCAGCCCCAGGACAGGGTCTGGAAACACCATATATTTT. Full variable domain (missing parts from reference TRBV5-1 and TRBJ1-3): KAGVTQTPRYLIKTRGQQVTLSCSPISGHRSVSWYQQTPGQGLQFLFEYFSETQRNKGNFPGRFSGRQFSNSRSEMNVSTLELGDSALYLCASSPRTGSGNTIYFGEGSWLTVV.

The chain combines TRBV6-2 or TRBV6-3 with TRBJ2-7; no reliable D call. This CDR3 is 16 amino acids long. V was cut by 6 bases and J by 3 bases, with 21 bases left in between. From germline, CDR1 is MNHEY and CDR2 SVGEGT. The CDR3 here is CASSPRGVTLFYEQYF. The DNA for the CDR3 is TGTGCCAGCAGCCCGCGAGGTGTCACATTATTCTACGAGCAGTACTTC.

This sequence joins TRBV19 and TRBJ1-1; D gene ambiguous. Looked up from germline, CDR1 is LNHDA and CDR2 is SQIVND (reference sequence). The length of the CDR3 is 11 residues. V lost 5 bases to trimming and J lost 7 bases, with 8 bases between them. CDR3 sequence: CASSFRGEAFF. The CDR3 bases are TGTGCCAGTAGTTTTCGCGGTGAAGCTTTCTTT.

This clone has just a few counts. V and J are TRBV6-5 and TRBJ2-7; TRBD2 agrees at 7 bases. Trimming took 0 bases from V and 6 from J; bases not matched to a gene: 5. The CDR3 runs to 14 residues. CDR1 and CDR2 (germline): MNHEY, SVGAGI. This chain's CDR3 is CASSYSPREGEQYF. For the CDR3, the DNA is TGTGCCAGCAGTTACTCTCCCAGGGAGGGCGAGCAGTACTTC.

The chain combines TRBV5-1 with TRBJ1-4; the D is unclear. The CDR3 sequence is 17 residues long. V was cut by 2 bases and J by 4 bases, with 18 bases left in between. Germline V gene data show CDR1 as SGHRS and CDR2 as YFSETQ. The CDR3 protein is CASSFEKASAYNEKLFF. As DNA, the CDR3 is TGCGCCAGCAGCTTTGAGAAAGCGTCGGCTTATAATGAAAAACTGTTTTTT.

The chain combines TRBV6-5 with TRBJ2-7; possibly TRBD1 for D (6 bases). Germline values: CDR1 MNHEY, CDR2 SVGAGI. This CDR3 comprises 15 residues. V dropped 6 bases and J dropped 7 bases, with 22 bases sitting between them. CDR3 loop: CASRRIPTGMGEQYF. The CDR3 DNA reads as TGTGCCAGCAGGCGAATCCCTACAGGGATGGGGGAGCAGTACTTC.

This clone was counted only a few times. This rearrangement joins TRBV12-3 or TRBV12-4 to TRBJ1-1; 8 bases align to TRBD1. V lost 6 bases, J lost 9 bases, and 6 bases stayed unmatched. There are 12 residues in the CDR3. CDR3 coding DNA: TGTGCCAGCAGCCTAGACAGGGGTAAAGCTTTCTTT. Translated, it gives CASSLDRGKAFF.

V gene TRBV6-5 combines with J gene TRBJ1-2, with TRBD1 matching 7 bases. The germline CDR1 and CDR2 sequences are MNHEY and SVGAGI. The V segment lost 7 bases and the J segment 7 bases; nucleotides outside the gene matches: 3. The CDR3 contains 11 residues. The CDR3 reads CASMAGGGYTF. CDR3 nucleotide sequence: TGTGCCAGCATGGCAGGGGGTGGCTACACCTTC.

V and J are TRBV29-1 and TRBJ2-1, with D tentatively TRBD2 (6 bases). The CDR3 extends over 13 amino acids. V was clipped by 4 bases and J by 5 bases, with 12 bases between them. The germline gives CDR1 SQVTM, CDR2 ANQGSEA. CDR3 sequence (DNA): TGCAGCGTTGTCGTGGGAGGCGACAATGAGCAGTTCTTC. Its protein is CSVVVGGDNEQFF.

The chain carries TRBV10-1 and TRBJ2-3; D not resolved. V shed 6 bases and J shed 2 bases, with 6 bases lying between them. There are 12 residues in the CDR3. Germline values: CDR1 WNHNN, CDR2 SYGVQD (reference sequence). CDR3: CASSPNTDTQYF. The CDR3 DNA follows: TGCGCCAGCAGCCCCAACACAGATACGCAGTATTTT.

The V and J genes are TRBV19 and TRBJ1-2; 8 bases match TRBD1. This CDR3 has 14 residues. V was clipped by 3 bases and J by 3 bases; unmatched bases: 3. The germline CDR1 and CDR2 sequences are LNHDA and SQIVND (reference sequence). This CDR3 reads CASSIQGAHYGYTF. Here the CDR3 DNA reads TGTGCCAGTAGTATCCAGGGGGCTCACTATGGCTACACCTTC.

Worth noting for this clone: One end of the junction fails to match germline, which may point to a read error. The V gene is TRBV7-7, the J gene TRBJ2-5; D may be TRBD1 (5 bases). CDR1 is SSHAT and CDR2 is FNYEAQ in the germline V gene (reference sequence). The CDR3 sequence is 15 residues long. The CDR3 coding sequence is TGTGCTAGCAGCTTAGCCCCAGGGTATGAAGAGACCCAGTACTTC. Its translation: CASSLAPGYEETQYF.

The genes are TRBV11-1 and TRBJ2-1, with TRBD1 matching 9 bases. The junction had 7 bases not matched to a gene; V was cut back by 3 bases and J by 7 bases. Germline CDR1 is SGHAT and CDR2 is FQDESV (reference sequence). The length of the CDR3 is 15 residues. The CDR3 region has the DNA TGTGCCAGCAGCTTCCCGGGACAGGGTATGAATGAGCAGTTCTTC. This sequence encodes CASSFPGQGMNEQFF.

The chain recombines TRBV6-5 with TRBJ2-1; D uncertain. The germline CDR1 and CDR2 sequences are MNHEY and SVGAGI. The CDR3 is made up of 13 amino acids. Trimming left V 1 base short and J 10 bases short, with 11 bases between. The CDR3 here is CASSYYSRQEQFF. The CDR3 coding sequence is TGTGCCAGCAGTTACTACTCCCGACAAGAGCAGTTCTTC.

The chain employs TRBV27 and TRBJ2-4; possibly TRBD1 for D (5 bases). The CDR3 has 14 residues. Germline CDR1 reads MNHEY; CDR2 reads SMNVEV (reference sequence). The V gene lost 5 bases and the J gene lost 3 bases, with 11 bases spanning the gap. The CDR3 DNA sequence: TGTGCCAGCAGTAATCAGGGTAACAAAAACATTCAGTACTTC. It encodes CASSNQGNKNIQYF.

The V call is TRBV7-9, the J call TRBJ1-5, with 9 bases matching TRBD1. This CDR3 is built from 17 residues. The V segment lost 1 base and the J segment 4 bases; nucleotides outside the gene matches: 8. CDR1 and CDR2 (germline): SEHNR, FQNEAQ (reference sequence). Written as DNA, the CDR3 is TGTGCCAGCAGCTTAGACCCTACGGGACAGGGTAATCAGCCCCAGCATTTT. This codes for CASSLDPTGQGNQPQHF.

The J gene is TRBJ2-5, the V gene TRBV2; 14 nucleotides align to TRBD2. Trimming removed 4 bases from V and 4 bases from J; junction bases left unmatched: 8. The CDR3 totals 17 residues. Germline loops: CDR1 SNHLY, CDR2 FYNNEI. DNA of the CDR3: TGTGCCAGCAGTGTGGGGCCGACTAGCGGGAGGGCAGAGACCCAGTACTTC. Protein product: CASSVGPTSGRAETQYF.

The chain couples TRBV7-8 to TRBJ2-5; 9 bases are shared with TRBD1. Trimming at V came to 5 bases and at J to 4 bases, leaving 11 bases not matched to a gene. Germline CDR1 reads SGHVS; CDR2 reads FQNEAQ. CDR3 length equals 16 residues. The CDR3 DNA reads TGTGCCAGCAGCGTAACAACAGGGGGCTGGGGAGAGACCCAGTACTTC. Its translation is CASSVTTGGWGETQYF.

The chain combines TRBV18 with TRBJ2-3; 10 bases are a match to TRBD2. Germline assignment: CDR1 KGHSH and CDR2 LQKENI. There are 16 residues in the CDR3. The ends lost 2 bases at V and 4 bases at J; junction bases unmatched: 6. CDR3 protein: CASSPVPSGRPDTQYF. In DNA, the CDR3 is TGTGCCAGCTCACCAGTTCCTAGCGGGAGACCAGATACGCAGTATTTT.

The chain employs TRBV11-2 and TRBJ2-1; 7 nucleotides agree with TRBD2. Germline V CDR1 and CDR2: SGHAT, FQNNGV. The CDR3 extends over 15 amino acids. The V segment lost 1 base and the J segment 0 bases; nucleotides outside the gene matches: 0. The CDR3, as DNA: TGTGCCAGCAGCTTAGGGACTAGCTCCTACAATGAGCAGTTCTTC. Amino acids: CASSLGTSSYNEQFF.

Here the CDR3 reads CASSFSGANYGYTF. As DNA, the CDR3 is TGTGCCAGCAGTTTCTCAGGGGCGAACTATGGCTACACCTTC. The V and J genes are TRBV28 and TRBJ1-2, with D possibly being TRBD1 (6 bases). V gave up 3 bases and J gave up 2 bases, with 10 bases separating them. CDR3 length: 14 residues. Germline V gene lookup returns CDR1 MDHEN and CDR2 SYDVKM.

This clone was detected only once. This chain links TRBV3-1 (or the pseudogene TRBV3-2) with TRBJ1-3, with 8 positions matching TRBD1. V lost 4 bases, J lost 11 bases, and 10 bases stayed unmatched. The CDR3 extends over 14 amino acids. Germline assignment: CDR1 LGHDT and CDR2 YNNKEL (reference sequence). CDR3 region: CASSRERTGLAIYF. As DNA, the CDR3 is TGTGCCAGCAGCCGAGAACGGACAGGGCTGGCCATATATTTT.